The subject of this entry is one TCR beta chain. This entry belongs to a study of technical replicates of blood from several donors. Here immunoSEQ multiplex PCR was the method, and the copy in TCRdb shows in-frame clones only, minus some. The sample contains over 75,000 clones, nearly 98% of which appear only once. V lost 6 bases, J lost 4 bases, and 15 bases stayed unmatched. Looked up from germline, CDR1 is MNHEY and CDR2 is SMNVEV (reference sequence). The CDR3 has 18 amino acids. This chain joins TRBV27 and TRBJ2-3; TRBD2 matches at 11 bases. The sample consisted of T cells isolated from PBMCs. This TCR was recovered from a human donor in good health. CDR3 residues: CASSLTSGSLIVADTQYF. CDR3 bases: TGTGCCAGCAGCTTAACTAGCGGGAGTTTGATAGTGGCAGATACGCAGTATTTT.